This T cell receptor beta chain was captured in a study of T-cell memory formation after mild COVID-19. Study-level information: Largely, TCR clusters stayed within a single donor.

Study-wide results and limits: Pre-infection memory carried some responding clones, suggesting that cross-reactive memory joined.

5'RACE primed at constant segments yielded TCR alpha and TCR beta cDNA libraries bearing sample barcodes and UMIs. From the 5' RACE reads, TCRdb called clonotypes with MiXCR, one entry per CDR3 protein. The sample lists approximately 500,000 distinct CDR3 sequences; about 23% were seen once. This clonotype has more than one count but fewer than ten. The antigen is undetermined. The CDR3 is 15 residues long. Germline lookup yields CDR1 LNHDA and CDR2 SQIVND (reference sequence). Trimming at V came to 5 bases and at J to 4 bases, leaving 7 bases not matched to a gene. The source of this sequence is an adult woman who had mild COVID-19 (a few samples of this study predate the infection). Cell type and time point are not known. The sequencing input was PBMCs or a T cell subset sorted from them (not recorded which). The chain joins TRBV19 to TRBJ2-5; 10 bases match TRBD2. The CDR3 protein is CASSLVGTSVETQYF. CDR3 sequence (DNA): TGTGCCAGTAGTCTGGTGGGGACTAGCGTAGAGACCCAGTACTTC.